Sequencing of this T cell receptor beta chain was carried out in a study of siplizumab effects on memory and regulatory T cells. Study results and limitations: The study found naive T cells seemingly more diverse than memory cells and seemingly major alloresponse contributors. Many proliferating CD4+ or CD8+ clones remained unclassified. Roughly 75-97% of them could not be assigned either a naive or a memory phenotype.

As concerns this clone: Its antigen remains unidentified.

In each sample, 10^5 or so TCR templates were assayed. Sequenced by immunoSEQ multiplex PCR; TCRdb stores in-frame clones only, minus some. The sample consists of some 110,000 clones, nearly 95% of them appearing once. The germline gives CDR1 LNHNV, CDR2 YYDKDF (reference sequence). Losses at the gene ends were 4 bases for V and 6 bases for J; bases not matched to a gene: 2. This CDR3 spans 13 amino acids. The source of this sequence is a human donor in good health. The V call is TRBV15, the J call TRBJ1-5; 8 bases fit TRBD1. The sample comprised Tregs sorted from blood. The CDR3 DNA reads as TGTGCCACCAGCAACACAGGGGGTCAGCCCCAGCATTTT. It yields the protein CATSNTGGQPQHF.